One sample yielded the 29 T cell receptor beta chains listed below, sequenced in a study of shared clonotypes between healthy human individuals. Libraries were prepared by immunoSEQ multiplex PCR; TCRdb keeps only in-frame clonotypes and omits some of them. The table shows roughly 96,000 clones, with more than 45% occurring only once. The source material was PBMCs. These receptors were taken from a woman aged 35 to 49 in good health. Some clones in this sample may be carry-over from other donors' samples.

V usage is TRBV11-1 and J usage is TRBJ1-4, with TRBD1 as a possible D gene (6 bases). V was cut by 1 base and J by 10 bases, with 22 bases left in between. The length of the CDR3 is 17 residues. Looked up from germline, CDR1 is SGHAT and CDR2 is FQDESV (reference sequence). The CDR3 coding sequence is TGTGCCAGCAGCTTAGAACAGGGTGAAGCCTCACAAGGAAAACTGTTTTTT. Its translation: CASSLEQGEASQGKLFF.

Notes on this clone: A much bigger clone sits one base away, suggesting this may be a read error. This specimen includes other DNA sequences encoding the same CDR3. The V and J genes are TRBV6-5 and TRBJ2-7; a possible D gene is TRBD1 (6 bases). The CDR3 loop spans 14 amino acids. Germline-derived CDR1 and CDR2 are MNHEY and SVGAGI. Trimming took off 6 bases at V and 0 bases at J, with 12 bases between the two ends. CDR3 in amino acids: CASSTTGNSYEQYF. The CDR3 bases are TGTGCCAGCAGCACCACAGGGAACTCCTACGAGCAGTACTTC.

V gene TRBV4-2 combines with J gene TRBJ2-2; no clear D gene. The germline CDR1 and CDR2 sequences are LGHNA and YNFKEQ. V was pared by 2 bases and J by 5 bases, with 15 bases between. The CDR3 has 16 residues. CDR3 bases: TGTGCCAGCAGCCAAAGCCCTCGAATGGGGACCGGGGAGCTGTTTTTT. The encoded protein is CASSQSPRMGTGELFF.

CDR3 coding DNA: TGTGCCAGCAGTCGCCGGGACAGACTAGCCGAGACCCAGTACTTC. Encoded protein: CASSRRDRLAETQYF. The rearrangement uses TRBV7-6 and TRBJ2-5; the D call may be TRBD1 or TRBD2 (7 bases each). Trimming left V 6 bases short and J 5 bases short, with 19 bases between. Germline loops: CDR1 SGHVS, CDR2 FNYEAQ. The length of the CDR3 is 15 residues.

The CDR3 sequence is CSVELPVFGYTF. CDR3 coding DNA: TGCAGCGTTGAATTGCCGGTTTTTGGCTACACCTTC. V usage is TRBV29-1 and J usage is TRBJ1-2; the D is unclear. This CDR3 is 12 amino acids long. Trimming took 2 bases from V and 7 from J, leaving 11 bases between them. CDR1 is SQVTM and CDR2 is ANQGSEA in the germline V gene.

The CDR3 loop reads CASSPGQKSYYGYTF. Here the CDR3 DNA reads TGTGCCAGCAGTCCGGGACAGAAATCTTACTATGGCTACACCTTC. V gene TRBV7-6 combines with J gene TRBJ1-2; TRBD1 aligns across 7 bases. V was clipped by 6 bases and J by 3 bases; unmatched bases: 10. The CDR3 totals 15 residues. CDR1 is SGHVS and CDR2 is FNYEAQ in the germline V gene.

This clone was counted once. The chain joins TRBV20-1 to TRBJ1-2, with D hard to call. V shed 3 bases and J shed 0 bases, with 2 bases lying between them. Germline V lookup: CDR1 DFQATT, CDR2 SNEGSKA (reference sequence). CDR3 length: 11 amino acids. CDR3 residues: CSASPNYGYTF. The CDR3 nucleotides read TGCAGTGCTAGCCCTAACTATGGCTACACCTTC.

This clone has only a few counts. The chain is built from TRBV28 and TRBJ1-1, with a weak D call TRBD1 (5 bases). The CDR3 totals 18 residues. CDR1 MDHEN and CDR2 SYDVKM come from the germline V gene. Trimming removed 6 bases at V and 4 bases at J, with 27 bases between. Here the CDR3 reads CASRSDPGTYLWGTEAFF. For the CDR3, the DNA is TGTGCCAGCAGATCCGACCCCGGGACGTACCTATGGGGCACTGAAGCTTTCTTT.

Comments on this clone: The sample holds other DNA sequences that translate to the same CDR3. The rearrangement uses TRBV5-1 and TRBJ2-7, with D hard to call. CDR3 size: 11 residues. Germline values: CDR1 SGHRS, CDR2 YFSETQ. V lost 4 bases, J lost 3 bases, and 5 bases lay in between. In DNA, the CDR3 is TGCGCCAGCAGCCTTAACTACGAGCAGTACTTC. This gives the protein CASSLNYEQYF.

The rearrangement uses TRBV7-9 and TRBJ1-2; D possibly corresponds to TRBD1 (6 bases). V lost 4 bases and J 3 bases, leaving 15 bases between the germline ends. Germline lookup yields CDR1 SEHNR and CDR2 FQNEAQ (reference sequence). There are 15 residues in the CDR3. The CDR3 spells CASSSGGGLDYGYTF. CDR3 nucleotides: TGTGCCAGCAGCTCCGGCGGGGGGCTTGACTATGGCTACACCTTC.

Concerning this clone itself: A read error is the likely source, as a far larger clone sits one nucleotide away. The chain recombines TRBV30 with TRBJ2-5; D may be TRBD1 (6 bases). The length of the CDR3 is 14 residues. Germline V lookup: CDR1 GTSNPN, CDR2 SVGIG (reference sequence). The CDR3 DNA reads as TGTGCCTGGAGTGCCGGACAGCCACAAGGGACCCAGTACTTC. Translating it yields CAWSAGQPQGTQYF.

To note about this clone: The junction departs from the called germline gene at one end, perhaps through a read error. The chain joins TRBV5-1 to TRBJ1-4; D perhaps matches TRBD1 (5 bases). Germline-derived CDR1 and CDR2 are SGHRS and YFSETQ. This CDR3 spans 15 amino acids. Written as DNA, the CDR3 is TGCGCCAGCAGCTCTCGGGGGAGGAGGGATGAAGAACTGTTTTTT. Protein product: CASSSRGRRDEELFF.

This clone was observed a few times. Additional DNA sequences in this sample encode the identical CDR3. The gene calls are TRBV30 and TRBJ2-5; D unclear. In germline, CDR1 is GTSNPN, CDR2 SVGIG (reference sequence). CDR3 length: 12 amino acids. Between the trimmed V and J ends, which lost 0 bases and 4 bases, there was a span of 6 bases. The CDR3 DNA is TGTGCCTGGAGTGTACAAGGAGAGACCCAGTACTTC. Protein product: CAWSVQGETQYF.

This clone was observed many times. This rearrangement joins TRBV7-8 to TRBJ2-4; TRBD2 aligns across 9 bases. This CDR3 has 20 residues. V shed 1 base, J shed 0 bases, and the junction held 13 bases outside the gene matches. Germline V gene sequence: CDR1 SGHVS, CDR2 FQNEAQ. CDR3 sequence: CASSLERVRAGGIAKNIQYF. CDR3 in DNA: TGTGCCAGCAGCTTAGAGCGAGTTCGAGCGGGGGGTATAGCCAAAAACATTCAGTACTTC.

The chain recombines TRBV11-2 with TRBJ1-1; D may be TRBD1 (6 bases). The CDR3 is 15 amino acids. Germline loops: CDR1 SGHAT, CDR2 FQNNGV. V was trimmed by 1 base and J by 3 bases, leaving 12 bases between them. The CDR3: CASSLVLTGYTEAFF. CDR3 DNA sequence: TGTGCCAGCAGCTTAGTCCTCACAGGGTACACTGAAGCTTTCTTT.

The rearrangement uses TRBV9 and TRBJ1-1, with D perhaps matching TRBD1 (5 bases). V shed 0 bases and J shed 3 bases, with 18 bases lying between them. Germline CDR1 reads SGDLS; CDR2 reads YYNGEE. The CDR3 length is 17 residues. The CDR3 region is CASSVGGAWGTDTEAFF. In nucleotides, the CDR3 is TGTGCCAGCAGCGTAGGAGGGGCTTGGGGGACGGACACTGAAGCTTTCTTT.

The rearrangement uses TRBV27 and TRBJ2-5; 10 bases map to TRBD2. The CDR3 has 17 residues. CDR1 is MNHEY, CDR2 SMNVEV, per germline (reference sequence). After removal of 2 bases from V and 2 bases from J, the junction contained 8 bases not matched to a gene. The CDR3 DNA sequence: TGTGCCAGCAGTTTAGGGCTAGCGGGAGTTGGTCAAGAGACCCAGTACTTC. Translated: CASSLGLAGVGQETQYF.

V is TRBV6-5 and J is TRBJ1-2; D ambiguous. CDR3 length: 13 residues. CDR1 and CDR2 (germline): MNHEY, SVGAGI. Trimming shortened V by 6 bases and J by 2 bases, and 10 bases separated the two germline ends. The chain's CDR3 is CASRTTQNYGYTF. Here the CDR3 DNA reads TGTGCCAGCAGAACCACCCAAAACTATGGCTACACCTTC.

The chain combines TRBV6-4 with TRBJ2-6; D call uncertain. Between the trimmed V and J ends, which lost 2 bases and 0 bases, there was a span of 8 bases. Germline values: CDR1 MRHNA, CDR2 SNTAGT. The CDR3 is made up of 16 amino acids. The CDR3 bases are TGTGCCAGCAGTGACGGGAAGAGCTCTGGGGCCAACGTCCTGACTTTC. Its translation is CASSDGKSSGANVLTF.

The V call is TRBV30, the J call TRBJ2-1; D tentatively fits TRBD1 or TRBD2 (6 bases each). Germline CDR1 is GTSNPN and CDR2 is SVGIG (reference sequence). CDR3 length: 14 amino acids. The V and J ends lost 1 base and 10 bases respectively, with 17 bases between them. CDR3 amino acids: CAWSAPLGGGEQFF. DNA of the CDR3: TGTGCCTGGAGTGCACCCCTAGGGGGAGGCGAGCAGTTCTTC. The entire variable domain, with the rest obtained from reference TRBV30 and TRBJ2-1, is as follows: SQTIHQWPATLVQPVGSPLSLECTVEGTSNPNLYWYRQAAGRGLQLLFYSVGIGQISSEVPQNLSASRPQDRQFILSSKKLLLSDSGFYLCAWSAPLGGGEQFFGPGTRLTVL.

The chain links TRBV7-3 to TRBJ2-2; D gene ambiguous. With 0 bases removed from V and 4 bases from J, the gap between germline ends came to 3 bases. Germline V CDR1 and CDR2: SGHTA, FQGTGA. CDR3 length equals 13 residues. The CDR3 loop reads CASSLTGTGELFF. The CDR3 DNA sequence: TGTGCCAGCAGCTTAACCGGCACCGGGGAGCTGTTTTTT.

Note on this clone: A far larger clone is off by one base, so a read error is likely. The chain couples TRBV29-1 to TRBJ2-3; a weak D match, TRBD1 (5 bases). The CDR3 consists of 14 residues. Per the germline V gene, CDR1 is SQVTM and CDR2 is ANQGSEA. The CDR3 sequence is CSVSVGGATDTQCF. In nucleotides, the CDR3 is TGCAGCGTTAGCGTGGGTGGGGCGACAGATACGCAGTGTTTT.

With regard to this clone: A much larger clone sits a single nucleotide away, making a read error possible. At the DNA level, this CDR3 is encoded by other sequences in the same sample as well. The chain couples TRBV30 to TRBJ2-2; 8 bases fit TRBD2. The CDR3 extends over 15 amino acids. Looked up from germline, CDR1 is GTSNPN and CDR2 is SVGIG (reference sequence). Written as DNA, the CDR3 is TGTGCCTGGAAGGAAGTCGGGGGGGAAACCGGGGAGCTGTTCTTT. Protein product: CAWKEVGGETGELFF.

As concerns this clone: Possible read error: a much larger clone is one base away. This chain links TRBV19 with TRBJ1-1; the D gene is possibly TRBD1 (6 bases). The germline V gene encodes CDR1 LNHDA and CDR2 SQIVND (reference sequence). CDR3 length: 12 amino acids. V was pared by 8 bases and J by 3 bases, with 10 bases between. The DNA of the CDR3 is TGTGCCAGTGGAACAGGGTACACTGAAGCTTTCTTT. This sequence encodes CASGTGYTEAFF.

Written as DNA, the CDR3 is TGCAGCGTGGGACTAGAGATGGACATTCAGTACTTC. Protein: CSVGLEMDIQYF. The chain carries TRBV29-1 and TRBJ2-4; TRBD2 matches 8 bases. V shed 6 bases, J shed 8 bases, and the junction held 6 bases outside the gene matches. The CDR3 is 12 amino acids. CDR1 SQVTM and CDR2 ANQGSEA come from the germline V gene.

The rearrangement uses TRBV30 and TRBJ2-5, with 8 bases identical to TRBD1. The CDR3 runs 16 residues. J was trimmed by 1 base and V by 0 bases; bases with no gene match: 7. Germline CDR1 is GTSNPN and CDR2 is SVGIG (reference sequence). Here the CDR3 reads CAWSVLQGATQETQYF. The CDR3 DNA reads as TGTGCCTGGAGTGTCCTGCAGGGGGCGACCCAAGAGACCCAGTACTTC.

As concerns this clone: A far larger clone is just one base off, so this is likely a read error. The chain uses TRBV4-2 and TRBJ2-5; tentatively, D is TRBD2 (5 bases). The germline V gene has CDR1 LGHNA and CDR2 YNFKEQ. The CDR3 has 14 residues. The ends were cut back, 0 bases at V and 4 bases at J, with 9 bases in the middle. CDR3 residues: CASSQDLAGETQYF. The CDR3 DNA is TGTGCCAGCAGCCAAGATCTGGCGGGAGAGACCCAGTACTTC.

This clone was detected ten times or more. The rearrangement joins TRBV10-3 to TRBJ1-4; D is unresolved. Per the germline V gene, CDR1 is ENHRY and CDR2 is SYGVKD. V gave up 0 bases and J gave up 8 bases, with 10 bases separating them. This CDR3 is built from 14 residues. CDR3 amino acids: CAISESTLAEKLFF. CDR3 nucleotide sequence: TGTGCCATCAGTGAGTCGACTCTGGCCGAAAAACTGTTTTTT.

This clone has only a few counts. The CDR3 is CATSRDPGVVGTEAFF. The CDR3 nucleotides read TGTGCCACCAGCAGAGATCCGGGGGTAGTGGGAACTGAAGCTTTCTTT. J is TRBJ1-1 and V is TRBV15; TRBD1 is a possible D gene (5 bases). Germline values: CDR1 LNHNV, CDR2 YYDKDF (reference sequence). The CDR3 loop spans 16 amino acids. Deletions cut 0 bases from V and 5 bases from J, with 16 bases between.